A single TCR beta chain is shown here with its context. Its specificity is unknown. The CDR3 consists of 15 residues. Deletions cut 7 bases from V and 6 bases from J, with 22 bases between. Germline lookup yields CDR1 MNHNS and CDR2 SASEGT. This sample stems from a study of cytomegalovirus exposure and HLA in healthy donors. Amplification used 60 Vbeta primers and 13 Jbeta primers. In the original workflow: Tens of millions of unique TCR beta chains, about 11 million of them shared, were counted by a later analysis. Produced via immunoSEQ multiplex PCR; TCRdb's table is partial and in-frame only. D and trimming come from the DNA, and the V and J calls and clone size come from that table. This sample carries fewer than 40,000 clones, with roughly 2% going to the ten biggest clones. Study-level results: Three chains tied to CMV proved CMV antigen-specific in vitro.

This rearrangement joins TRBV6-1 to TRBJ2-7, with a weak D call TRBD2 (7 bases). This TCR derives from a woman aged 40 to 49 in good health and CMV-seropositive. The sample consisted of PBMCs. CDR3 bases: TGTGCCAGCACCGAAATCCCGGGGGGCTCCACCGAGCAGTACTTC. Translated: CASTEIPGGSTEQYF.